This TCR beta chain was recovered during a study of blood T cell repertoires in COVID-19. For the study at large: Whether acute or convalescent, the COVID-19 samples came from the United States, Italy and Spain. From T cells, B-cell-depleted T cells, or PBMCs came the material, which was cDNA or gDNA.

In the authors' methods: Amplification from reference gene primers served as the basis for estimated nucleated cell counts. Libraries were prepared by immunoSEQ multiplex PCR; TCRdb keeps only in-frame clonotypes and omits some of them. From that table come the V and J calls and clone size; the DNA was used to work out D and trimming. The sample has 400,000 to 550,000 clones; around nine tenths are singletons. CDR1 SGHAT and CDR2 FQNNGV come from the germline V gene. The CDR3 has 16 amino acids. Trimming removed 5 bases at V and 2 bases at J, with 18 bases between. The sample comprised peripheral blood. The receptor was isolated from a woman aged 30 to 39 with acute or convalescent COVID-19. V gene TRBV11-2 combines with J gene TRBJ2-5; D is possibly TRBD2 (6 bases). The CDR3 DNA reads TGTGCCAGCAGCGTCGGGGGATCAGTGGTGCAAGAGACCCAGTACTTC. It yields the protein CASSVGGSVVQETQYF.